These 21 T cell receptor beta chains came from one sample sequenced in a study of blood T cells in healthy people across ages. The authors ran a second PCR of roughly 7 to 11 cycles using a sample-barcoded 5' primer and a J-beta primer mix. Via MiXCR, TCRdb re-called the 5' RACE reads, giving one row per CDR3 protein. The table lists about 1.1 million distinct CDR3 sequences, 35% to 40% of them singletons. Source material: blood. All receptors derive from a man between 18 and 35 years old in good health.

This chain connects TRBV29-1 to TRBJ1-2; the D is unclear. Germline loops: CDR1 SQVTM, CDR2 ANQGSEA. Trimming pared 2 bases from V and 1 base from J, leaving 14 bases between. This CDR3 has 15 residues. The DNA for the CDR3 is TGCAGCGTTGAATTTCTGTCTACTCTTAACTATGGCTACACCTTC. It encodes CSVEFLSTLNYGYTF.

This chain joins TRBV6-5 and TRBJ2-3; the D gene is possibly TRBD1 (5 bases). Germline CDR1 and CDR2: MNHEY and SVGAGI. Trimming shortened V by 2 bases and J by 2 bases, and 11 bases separated the two germline ends. There are 15 residues in the CDR3. The CDR3 nucleotides are TGTGCCAGCAGTTACCAACAGGATTTCACAGATACGCAGTATTTT. It specifies CASSYQQDFTDTQYF.

V is TRBV4-3 and J is TRBJ2-2; 8 positions match TRBD2. The CDR3 is made up of 18 amino acids. The V gene's germline CDR1 is LGHNA and CDR2 YSLEER. The ends lost 2 bases at V and 4 bases at J; junction bases unmatched: 12. The CDR3 loop reads CASSQSSRGGLPTGELFF. The CDR3 bases are TGCGCCAGCAGCCAATCCTCCCGGGGGGGACTCCCCACCGGGGAGCTGTTTTTT.

The chain couples TRBV24-1 to TRBJ2-1, with D perhaps assigned TRBD1 or TRBD2 (6 bases each). The CDR3 is made up of 15 amino acids. Trimming removed 5 bases from V and 0 bases from J, with 10 bases in between. CDR1 and CDR2 from the germline V gene are KGHDR and SFDVKD. CDR3 sequence reads: CATSGEGGSYNEQFF. In DNA form, the CDR3 reads TGTGCCACCAGTGGTGAGGGGGGCTCCTACAATGAGCAGTTCTTC.

The gene calls are TRBV29-1 and TRBJ1-2; no clear D gene. Trimming stripped 7 bases from V and 8 bases from J, with 23 bases between. The CDR3 totals 14 residues. Germline CDR1 and CDR2: SQVTM and ANQGSEA. This CDR3 is CSAFSREGTCGYTF. The CDR3 DNA reads TGCAGCGCTTTCTCTCGGGAGGGAACCTGCGGCTACACCTTC.

CDR3 nucleotide sequence: TGTGCCAGCACTTTGGACGGACATAGCTCCTACAATGAGCAGTTCTTC. Amino acid sequence: CASTLDGHSSYNEQFF. The rearrangement joins TRBV7-3 to TRBJ2-1; possible D gene TRBD1, 5 bases. V lost 7 bases, J lost 0 bases, and 16 bases lay in between. Per the germline V gene, CDR1 is SGHTA and CDR2 is FQGTGA. The CDR3 runs 16 residues.

The chain combines TRBV27 with TRBJ1-2; TRBD1 matches 8 bases. J lost 4 bases, V lost 5 bases, and 9 bases had no gene match. CDR1 and CDR2 (germline): MNHEY, SMNVEV (reference sequence). The CDR3 totals 15 residues. The CDR3 sequence is CASSKGDRPGYGYTF. CDR3 nucleotides: TGTGCCAGCAGTAAAGGGGACAGGCCGGGCTATGGCTACACCTTC.

This clonotype was seen more than once but under ten times. V usage is TRBV20-1 and J usage is TRBJ2-7; D call uncertain. CDR3 length: 14 amino acids. Trimming left V 6 bases short and J 4 bases short, with 19 bases between. CDR1 and CDR2 (germline): DFQATT, SNEGSKA (reference sequence). The CDR3 region is CSALGQVNTYEQYF. The CDR3 coding sequence is TGCAGTGCCCTTGGGCAGGTCAACACGTACGAGCAGTACTTC.

This clonotype occurred once. In nucleotides, the CDR3 is TGTGCCAGCAGTTTACGAGCAGGTTGGTCCTACGAGCAGTACTTC. Translation gives CASSLRAGWSYEQYF. This sequence joins TRBV12-3 or TRBV12-4 and TRBJ2-7; D is unclear. With 2 bases removed from V and 1 base from J, the gap between germline ends came to 12 bases. The CDR3 spans 15 residues.

The chain carries TRBV5-6 and TRBJ2-7; TRBD1 matches 8 bases. Germline V CDR1 and CDR2: SGHDT, YYEEEE. The junction had 6 bases not matched to a gene; V was cut back by 4 bases and J by 0 bases. CDR3 length: 15 amino acids. The CDR3: CASSQMGQDSYEQYF. CDR3 coding DNA: TGTGCCAGCAGCCAAATGGGACAGGACTCCTACGAGCAGTACTTC. Supplemented by reference TRBV5-6 and TRBJ2-7, the full variable domain reads DAGVTQSPTHLIKTRGQQVTLRCSPKSGHDTVSWYQQALGQGPQFIFQYYEEEERQRGNFPDRFSGHQFPNYSSELNVNALLLGDSALYLCASSQMGQDSYEQYFGPGTRLTVT.

This clonotype was detected a few times. The DNA is omitted, as the CDR3 cannot be located on it reliably, and the CDR3 follows TCRdb's listing. CDR3 sequence: CISVPEVVPGLVKETQYF. The J gene is TRBJ2-5, the V gene TRBV7-5; the table's D gene call, TRBD2, was not cross checked with the DNA. TRBV7-5 is flagged as a pseudogene. The CDR3 has 18 residues if both end residues are counted.

The V call is TRBV27, the J call TRBJ2-5; a possible D gene is TRBD2 (6 bases). V shed 7 bases and J shed 2 bases, with 14 bases lying between them. Germline V gene lookup returns CDR1 MNHEY and CDR2 SMNVEV (reference sequence). The CDR3 consists of 14 residues. CDR3 DNA sequence: TGTGCCAGCAATCGGAAGACTAGTCAAGAGACCCAGTACTTC. This codes for CASNRKTSQETQYF.

This clonotype was detected only a few times. The rearrangement links TRBV2 to TRBJ1-2; D uncertain. Germline V gene sequence: CDR1 SNHLY, CDR2 FYNNEI. Trimming left V 5 bases short and J 4 bases short, with 17 bases between. This CDR3 has 15 residues. CDR3 protein: CASSIMTGPRYGYTF. Written as DNA, the CDR3 is TGTGCCAGCAGTATCATGACCGGACCGCGCTATGGCTACACCTTC.

The chain is built from TRBV7-7 and TRBJ2-1, with TRBD1 matching over 7 bases. This CDR3 contains 15 residues. V was pared by 2 bases and J by 7 bases, with 8 bases of the junction left unmatched. Per the germline V gene, CDR1 is SSHAT and CDR2 is FNYEAQ (reference sequence). CDR3 loop: CASSLSQTGLNEQFF. CDR3 coding DNA: TGTGCCAGCAGCTTATCCCAGACAGGGCTAAATGAGCAGTTCTTC.

The chain has TRBV7-2 and TRBJ2-1; 7 positions match TRBD2. The CDR3 has 16 residues. Germline V CDR1 and CDR2: SGHTA, FQGNSA. V shed 2 bases and J 2 bases; nucleotides not matched to a gene: 6. The CDR3 here is CASSLTSGTTYNEQFF. The CDR3 DNA reads as TGTGCCAGCAGCTTAACTTCGGGGACTACCTACAATGAGCAGTTCTTC. The full variable domain, its missing parts supplied by reference TRBV7-2 and TRBJ2-1, is GAGVSQSPSNKVTEKGKDVELRCDPISGHTALYWYRQSLGQGLEFLIYFQGNSAPDKSGLPSDRFSAERTGGSVSTLTIQRTQQEDSAVYLCASSLTSGTTYNEQFFGPGTRLTVL.

Many counts were recorded for this clonotype. The chain is built from TRBV6-5 and TRBJ2-5, with D maybe TRBD2 (6 bases). Trimming left V 2 bases short and J 11 bases short, with 21 bases between. CDR3 length: 15 residues. Germline V CDR1 and CDR2: MNHEY, SVGAGI. The CDR3 region has the DNA TGTGCCAGCAGTTACCCCGCGGACTATCTGAATGAGCAGTACTTC. Translated: CASSYPADYLNEQYF.

J is TRBJ2-2 and V is TRBV2; D call uncertain. CDR1 is SNHLY, CDR2 FYNNEI, per germline. The CDR3 sequence is 13 residues long. The germline V and J ends were trimmed by 5 bases and 6 bases, with 10 bases remaining between them. CDR3 amino acids: CASSSQGPGELFF. For the CDR3, the DNA is TGTGCCAGCAGTTCTCAAGGCCCCGGGGAGCTGTTTTTT. Based on the CDR3 plus reference TRBV2 and TRBJ2-2, the full variable domain is EPEVTQTPSHQVTQMGQEVILRCVPISNHLYFYWYRQILGQKVEFLVSFYNNEISEKSEIFDDQFSVERPDGSNFTLKIRSTKLEDSAMYFCASSSQGPGELFFGEGSRLTVL.

In its sample, this clonotype was seen a few times. Relative to the germline gene, one junction end is altered; a read error may explain this. The rearrangement links TRBV7-9 to TRBJ2-1; D is possibly TRBD1 (6 bases). The CDR3 covers 12 residues. The germline V gene has CDR1 SEHNR and CDR2 FQNEAQ (reference sequence). DNA of the CDR3: TGTACCAGCAGCTTCAGGGGCGGTGAGCAGTTCTTC. This encodes CTSSFRGGEQFF.

V is TRBV27 and J is TRBJ1-5; no reliable D call. CDR1 and CDR2 (germline): MNHEY, SMNVEV (reference sequence). This CDR3 comprises 14 residues. Trimming pared 9 bases from V and 4 bases from J, leaving 16 bases between. The CDR3 loop is CARDSNRLNQPQHF. In nucleotides, the CDR3 is TGTGCCAGAGACTCTAACCGGTTGAATCAGCCCCAGCATTTT.

This clonotype was seen only a few times. This chain uses TRBV5-5 with TRBJ1-5; D gene unclear. This CDR3 contains 15 residues. Trimming pared 2 bases from V and 2 bases from J, leaving 11 bases between. In germline, CDR1 is SGHKS, CDR2 YYEKEE (reference sequence). The CDR3 sequence is CASSFAGRGNQPQHF. CDR3 DNA: TGTGCCAGCAGCTTCGCAGGACGTGGCAATCAGCCCCAGCATTTT.

The V call is TRBV12-3 or TRBV12-4, the J call TRBJ1-1, with D perhaps matching TRBD1 (5 bases). Between the trimmed V and J ends, which lost 6 bases and 0 bases, there was a span of 14 bases. The length of the CDR3 is 15 residues. The CDR3 DNA reads TGTGCCAGCAGCCTCCAGCGGGACTTGAACACTGAAGCTTTCTTT. Protein sequence: CASSLQRDLNTEAFF.